This T cell receptor beta chain was sequenced for a study of blood T cell repertoires in COVID-19. The overall study: The origin of the acute and convalescent COVID-19 samples was the United States, Italy and Spain. PBMCs, B-cell-depleted T cells, or T cells were the source of the cDNA or gDNA that made up the material.

The table came from immunoSEQ multiplex PCR; TCRdb's copy has only in-frame clones and leaves some out. This table has about 64,000 clones, roughly 90% appearing once. Unmatched junction bases numbered 12, after V lost 2 bases and J lost 7 bases. The germline V gene has CDR1 LNHDA and CDR2 SQIVND (reference sequence). The CDR3 has 17 residues. Sequenced material: peripheral blood. This sequence originates from a woman aged 80 or over with active COVID-19. The chain combines TRBV19 with TRBJ1-3; 9 bases are shared with TRBD1. This CDR3 is CASSITPFSTGGNTIYF. Written as DNA, the CDR3 is TGTGCCAGTAGTATAACCCCTTTCTCGACAGGGGGGAACACCATATATTTT.